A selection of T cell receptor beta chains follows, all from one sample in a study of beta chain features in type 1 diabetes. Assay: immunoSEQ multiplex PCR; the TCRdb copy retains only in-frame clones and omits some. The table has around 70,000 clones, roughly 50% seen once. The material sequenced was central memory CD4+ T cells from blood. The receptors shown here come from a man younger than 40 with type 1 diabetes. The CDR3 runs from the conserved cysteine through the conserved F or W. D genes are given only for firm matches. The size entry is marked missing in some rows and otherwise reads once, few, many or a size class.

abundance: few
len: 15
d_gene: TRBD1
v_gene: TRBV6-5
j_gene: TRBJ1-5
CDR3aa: CASSLDRAGNQPQHF
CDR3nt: TGTGCCAGCAGCCTAGACAGGGCCGGCAATCAGCCCCAGCATTTT

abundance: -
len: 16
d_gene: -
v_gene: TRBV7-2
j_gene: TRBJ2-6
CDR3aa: CASSPASEAGANVLTF
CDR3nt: TGTGCCAGCAGCCCTGCCAGTGAAGCTGGGGCCAACGTCCTGACTTTC

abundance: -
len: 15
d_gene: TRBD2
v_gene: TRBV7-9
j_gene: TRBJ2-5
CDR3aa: CASSTGLAGLETQYF
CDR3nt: TGTGCCAGCAGCACGGGACTAGCGGGATTAGAGACCCAGTACTTC

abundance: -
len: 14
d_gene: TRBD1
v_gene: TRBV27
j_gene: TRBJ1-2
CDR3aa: CASSLWRQGGGYTF
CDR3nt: TGTGCCAGCAGTTTATGGAGACAGGGCGGTGGCTACACCTTC

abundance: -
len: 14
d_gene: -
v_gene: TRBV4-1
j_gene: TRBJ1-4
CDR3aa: CASSPRDPNEKLFF
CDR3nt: TGCGCCAGCAGCCCGCGGGACCCGAATGAAAAACTGTTTTTT

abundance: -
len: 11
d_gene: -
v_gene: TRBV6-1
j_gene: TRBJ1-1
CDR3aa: CASSEEYEAFF
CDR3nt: TGTGCCAGCAGTGAAGAGTACGAGGCTTTCTTT

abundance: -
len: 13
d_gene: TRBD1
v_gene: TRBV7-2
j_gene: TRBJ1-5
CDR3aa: CASSPDRDQPQHF
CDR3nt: TGTGCCAGCAGCCCAGACAGGGATCAGCCCCAGCATTTT

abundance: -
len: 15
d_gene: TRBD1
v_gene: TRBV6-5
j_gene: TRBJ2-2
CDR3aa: CASKTGGWGTGELFF
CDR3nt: TGTGCCAGCAAAACAGGGGGATGGGGTACCGGGGAGCTGTTTTTT

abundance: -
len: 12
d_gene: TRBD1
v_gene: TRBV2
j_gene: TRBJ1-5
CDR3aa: CASRQGVQPQHF
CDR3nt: TGTGCCAGCAGACAGGGGGTTCAGCCCCAGCATTTT

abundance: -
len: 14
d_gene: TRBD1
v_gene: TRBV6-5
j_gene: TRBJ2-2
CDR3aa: CASRTGGGPGELFF
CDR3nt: TGTGCCAGCAGGACAGGGGGGGGGCCCGGGGAGCTGTTTTTT

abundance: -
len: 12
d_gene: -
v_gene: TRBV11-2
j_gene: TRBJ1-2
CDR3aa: CASSSGVGGYTF
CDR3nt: TGTGCCAGCAGCTCGGGGGTCGGTGGCTACACCTTC

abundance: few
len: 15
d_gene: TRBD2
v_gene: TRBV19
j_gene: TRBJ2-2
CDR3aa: CASRAGEWNTGELFF
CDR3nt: TGTGCCAGTAGGGCGGGAGAATGGAACACCGGGGAGCTGTTTTTT

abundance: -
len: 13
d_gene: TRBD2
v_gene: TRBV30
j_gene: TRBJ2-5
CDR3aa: CAWTSGSQETQYF
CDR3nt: TGTGCCTGGACTAGCGGGTCCCAAGAGACCCAGTACTTC

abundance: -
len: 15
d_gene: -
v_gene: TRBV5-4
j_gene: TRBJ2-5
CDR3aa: CASSRRPSVFETQYF
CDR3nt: TGTGCCAGCAGCCGCCGGCCTAGCGTGTTTGAGACCCAGTACTTC

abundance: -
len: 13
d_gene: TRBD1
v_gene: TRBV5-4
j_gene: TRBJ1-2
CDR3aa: CANKLGDRGGYTF
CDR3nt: TGTGCCAACAAGCTTGGGGACAGGGGTGGCTACACCTTC

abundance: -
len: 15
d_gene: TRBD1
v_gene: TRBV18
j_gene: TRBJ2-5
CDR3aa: CASSPPAGGLETQYF
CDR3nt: TGTGCCAGCTCACCACCGGCAGGGGGCCTTGAGACCCAGTACTTC

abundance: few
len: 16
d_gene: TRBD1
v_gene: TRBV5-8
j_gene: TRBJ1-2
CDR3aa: CASSFGQGAANYGYTF
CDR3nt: TGTGCCAGCAGCTTTGGCCAGGGGGCGGCTAACTATGGCTACACCTTC

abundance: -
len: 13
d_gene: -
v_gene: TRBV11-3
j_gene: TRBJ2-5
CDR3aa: CASSRLEQETQYF
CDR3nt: TGTGCCAGCAGTAGACTGGAGCAAGAGACCCAGTACTTC

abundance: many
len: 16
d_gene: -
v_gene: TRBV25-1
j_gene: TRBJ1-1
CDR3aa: CASSEVNGRGNTEAFF
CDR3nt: TGTGCCAGCAGTGAAGTTAATGGCAGGGGGAACACTGAAGCTTTCTTT

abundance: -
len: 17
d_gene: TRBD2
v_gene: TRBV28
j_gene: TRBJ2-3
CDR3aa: CASSRTSGGLRTDTQYF
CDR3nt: TGTGCCAGCAGCCGGACTAGCGGGGGGTTGCGCACAGATACGCAGTATTTT

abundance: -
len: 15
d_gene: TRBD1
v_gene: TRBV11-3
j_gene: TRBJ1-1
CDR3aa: CASSLEGQANTEAFF
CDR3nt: TGTGCCAGCAGCTTAGAGGGACAGGCAAACACTGAAGCTTTCTTT

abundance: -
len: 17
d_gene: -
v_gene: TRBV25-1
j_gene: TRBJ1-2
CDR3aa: CASSDPGGGGAWDGYTF
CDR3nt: TGTGCCAGCAGTGACCCTGGGGGGGGAGGGGCCTGGGATGGCTACACCTTC

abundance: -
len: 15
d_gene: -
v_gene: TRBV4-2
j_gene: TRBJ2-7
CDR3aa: CASSQAPDFGDEQYF
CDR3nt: TGTGCCAGCAGCCAAGCCCCGGACTTCGGTGACGAGCAGTACTTC

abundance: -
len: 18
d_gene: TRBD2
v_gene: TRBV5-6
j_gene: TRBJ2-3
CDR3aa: CASSLVVGGPGRADTQYF
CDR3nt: TGTGCCAGCAGCTTGGTTGTGGGAGGGCCAGGTAGAGCAGATACGCAGTATTTT

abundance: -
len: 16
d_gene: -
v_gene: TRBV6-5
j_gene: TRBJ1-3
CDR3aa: CASSYSISGSGNTIYF
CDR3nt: TGTGCCAGCAGTTACTCGATTTCAGGCTCTGGAAACACCATATATTTT

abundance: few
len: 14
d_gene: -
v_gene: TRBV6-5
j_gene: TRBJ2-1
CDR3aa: CASSYSTGYNEQFF
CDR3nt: TGTGCCAGCAGTTACTCGACGGGGTACAATGAGCAGTTCTTC

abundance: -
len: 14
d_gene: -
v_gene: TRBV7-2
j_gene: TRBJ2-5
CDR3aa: CASGTGEVGETQYF
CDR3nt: TGTGCCAGCGGTACAGGGGAGGTTGGAGAGACCCAGTACTTC

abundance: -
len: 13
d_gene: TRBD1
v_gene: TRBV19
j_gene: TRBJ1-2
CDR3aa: CASGDRGDYGYTF
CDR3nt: TGTGCCAGTGGGGACAGGGGTGACTATGGCTACACCTTC

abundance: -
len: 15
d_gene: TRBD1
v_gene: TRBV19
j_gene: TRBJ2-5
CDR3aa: CASSIAGTEKETQYF
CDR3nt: TGTGCCAGTAGTATCGCCGGGACAGAGAAAGAGACCCAGTACTTC